This TCR beta chain was captured in a study of blood T cell repertoires in COVID-19. CDR1 is SGHNT, CDR2 YENEEA, per germline. Trimming left V 0 bases short and J 7 bases short, with 9 bases between. There are 14 residues in the CDR3. Using immunoSEQ multiplex PCR, the repertoire was profiled, and TCRdb retains in-frame clones only, with some absent. This table has 20,000 to 25,000 clones, over 85% appearing once. Sequenced input: peripheral blood. The rearrangement uses TRBV11-3 and TRBJ2-2, with D tentatively TRBD1 (6 bases). This TCR was sampled from a woman at least 80 years old with active COVID-19. The CDR3 here is CASSLESRGGELFF. The CDR3 DNA sequence: TGTGCCAGCAGCTTAGAATCCAGGGGCGGGGAGCTGTTTTTT. Drawing the rest from reference TRBV11-3 and TRBJ2-2, the complete variable domain is EAGVVQSPRYKIIEKKQPVAFWCNPISGHNTLYWYLQNLGQGPELLIRYENEEAVDDSQLPKDRFSAERLKGVDSTLKIQPAELGDSAVYLCASSLESRGGELFFGEGSRLTVL.